The next 2 T cell receptor beta chains were all read from a single sample in a study of molecular identifiers for immune sequencing clone quantification (dated by TCRdb to between 2017 and 2018). Libraries were built with PCR. TCRdb shows the sequencer as Illumina HiSeq 4000. TCRdb itself trimmed the public reads at Q25 with fastp, ran MiXCR and retained productive beta chains. Under each unique CDR3 protein, matching rows form one entry showing the most common genes and DNA. Here the sample has about 63,000 distinct CDR3 sequences; about a fifth occur a single time. The top ten constitute over 1.1% of the sample. Sequenced sample: naive CD8+ T cells from blood, with Jurkat cell RNA spiked in. The sample's cell subset or site, from its label and the paper: FACS-sorted CD8+CD4-CCR7+CD45RA+ naive T cells. These receptors all stem from a human donor in good health. Some libraries in this study had Jurkat cell RNA spiked in.

V usage is TRBV28 and J usage is TRBJ2-2; TRBD2 matches 8 bases. The CDR3 runs 17 residues. V dropped 7 bases and J dropped 4; count of bases not matched to a gene: 14. From germline, CDR1 is MDHEN and CDR2 SYDVKM. The CDR3: CASNPTEGLVGTGELFF. In nucleotides, the CDR3 is TGTGCCAGCAATCCAACCGAGGGACTAGTAGGCACCGGGGAGCTGTTTTTT.

This clonotype was observed a few times. J is TRBJ1-1 and V is TRBV19, with no clear D. Germline lookup yields CDR1 LNHDA and CDR2 SQIVND (reference sequence). V was cut by 3 bases and J by 1 base, with 6 bases left in between. The CDR3 consists of 13 residues. CDR3 bases: TGTGCCAGTAGTATGGGCACGAACACTGAAGCTTTCTTT. It specifies CASSMGTNTEAFF.